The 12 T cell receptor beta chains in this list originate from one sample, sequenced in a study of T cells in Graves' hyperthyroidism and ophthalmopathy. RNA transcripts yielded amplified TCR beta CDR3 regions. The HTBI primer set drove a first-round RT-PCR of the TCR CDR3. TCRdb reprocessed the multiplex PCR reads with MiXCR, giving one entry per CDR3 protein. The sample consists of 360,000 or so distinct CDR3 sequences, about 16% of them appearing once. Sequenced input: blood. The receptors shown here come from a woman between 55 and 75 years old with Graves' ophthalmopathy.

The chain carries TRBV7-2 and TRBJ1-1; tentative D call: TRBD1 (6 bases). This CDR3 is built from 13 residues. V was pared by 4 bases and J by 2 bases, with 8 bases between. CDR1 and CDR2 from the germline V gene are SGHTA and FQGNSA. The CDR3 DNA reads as TGTGCCAGCAGCTGGGGACAAAACACTGAAGCTTTCTTT. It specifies CASSWGQNTEAFF.

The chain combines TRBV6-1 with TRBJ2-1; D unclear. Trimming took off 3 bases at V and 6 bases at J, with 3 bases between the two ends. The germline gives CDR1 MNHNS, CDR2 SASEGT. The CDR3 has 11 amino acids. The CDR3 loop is CASSEANEQFF. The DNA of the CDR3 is TGTGCCAGCAGTGAGGCCAATGAGCAGTTCTTC.

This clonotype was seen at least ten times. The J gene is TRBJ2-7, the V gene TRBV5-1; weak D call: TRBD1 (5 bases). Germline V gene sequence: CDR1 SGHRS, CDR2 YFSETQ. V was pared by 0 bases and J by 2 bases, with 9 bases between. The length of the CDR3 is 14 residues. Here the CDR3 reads CASSLVGRTYEQYF. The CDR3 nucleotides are TGCGCCAGCAGCTTGGTGGGGCGAACCTACGAGCAGTACTTC.

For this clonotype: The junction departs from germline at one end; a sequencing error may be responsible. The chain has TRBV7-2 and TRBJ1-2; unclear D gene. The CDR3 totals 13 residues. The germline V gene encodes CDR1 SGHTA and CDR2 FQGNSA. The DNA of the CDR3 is TGCGCCAGCAGCCAAGGCACAGATACCGGCTACACCTTC. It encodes CASSQGTDTGYTF.

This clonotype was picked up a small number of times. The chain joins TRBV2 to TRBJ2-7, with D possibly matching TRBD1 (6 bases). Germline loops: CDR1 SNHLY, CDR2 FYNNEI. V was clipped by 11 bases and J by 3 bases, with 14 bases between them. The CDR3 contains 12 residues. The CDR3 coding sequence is TGTGCCGGGGGCAGGCGCATCTACGAGCAGTACTTC. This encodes CAGGRRIYEQYF.

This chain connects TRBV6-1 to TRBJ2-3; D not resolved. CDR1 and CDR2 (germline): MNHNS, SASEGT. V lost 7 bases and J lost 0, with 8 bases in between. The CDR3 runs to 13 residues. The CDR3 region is CASTQYSTDTQYF. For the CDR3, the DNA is TGTGCCAGCACTCAGTATAGCACAGATACGCAGTATTTT.

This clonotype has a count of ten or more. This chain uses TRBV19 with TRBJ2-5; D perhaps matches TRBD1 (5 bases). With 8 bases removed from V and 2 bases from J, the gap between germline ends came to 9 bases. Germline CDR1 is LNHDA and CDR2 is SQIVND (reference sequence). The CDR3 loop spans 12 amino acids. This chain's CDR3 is CASSGPQETQYF. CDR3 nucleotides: TGTGCCAGTTCAGGGCCGCAAGAGACCCAGTACTTC. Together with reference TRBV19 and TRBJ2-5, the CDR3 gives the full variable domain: DGGITQSPKYLFRKEGQNVTLSCEQNLNHDAMYWYRQDPGQGLRLIYYSQIVNDFQKGDIAEGYSVSREKKESFPLTVTSAQKNPTAFYLCASSGPQETQYFGPGTRLLVL.

Written as DNA, the CDR3 is TGCAGTGCTAGAAATCTACAGGGGGATAGACGCAATGAGCAGTTCTTC. Translation gives CSARNLQGDRRNEQFF. The chain employs TRBV20-1 and TRBJ2-1, with 8 bases fitting TRBD1. Trimming removed 2 bases from V and 6 bases from J; junction bases left unmatched: 12. The CDR3 is made up of 16 amino acids. CDR1 is DFQATT and CDR2 is SNEGSKA in the germline V gene (reference sequence).

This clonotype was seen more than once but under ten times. CDR3 in DNA: TGCAGCGTTGGTGCGGGAGGTGGCTACACCTTC. Translated: CSVGAGGGYTF. The chain uses TRBV29-1 and TRBJ1-2; no firm D call. CDR1 and CDR2 from the germline V gene are SQVTM and ANQGSEA. Trimming removed 4 bases at V and 7 bases at J, with 10 bases between. The CDR3 consists of 11 residues.

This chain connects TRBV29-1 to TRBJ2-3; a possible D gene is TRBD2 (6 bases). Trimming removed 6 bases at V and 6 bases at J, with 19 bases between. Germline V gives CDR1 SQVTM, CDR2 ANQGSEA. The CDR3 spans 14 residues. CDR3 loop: CSVDLGLSYDTQYF. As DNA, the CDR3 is TGCAGCGTAGATCTGGGACTTTCCTACGATACGCAGTATTTT.

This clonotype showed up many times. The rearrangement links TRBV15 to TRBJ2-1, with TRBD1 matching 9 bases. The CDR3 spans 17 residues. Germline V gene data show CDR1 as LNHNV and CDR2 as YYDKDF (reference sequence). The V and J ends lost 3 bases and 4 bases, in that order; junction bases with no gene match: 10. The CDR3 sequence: CATSRSSGQGLYNEQFF. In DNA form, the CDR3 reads TGTGCCACCAGCAGGAGTTCCGGACAGGGGCTATACAATGAGCAGTTCTTC.

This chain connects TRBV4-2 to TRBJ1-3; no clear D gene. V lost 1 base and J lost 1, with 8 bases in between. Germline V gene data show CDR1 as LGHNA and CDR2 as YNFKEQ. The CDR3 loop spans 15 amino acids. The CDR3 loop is CASSQVGLSGNTIYF. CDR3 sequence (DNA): TGTGCCAGCAGCCAAGTCGGATTATCTGGAAACACCATATATTTT.